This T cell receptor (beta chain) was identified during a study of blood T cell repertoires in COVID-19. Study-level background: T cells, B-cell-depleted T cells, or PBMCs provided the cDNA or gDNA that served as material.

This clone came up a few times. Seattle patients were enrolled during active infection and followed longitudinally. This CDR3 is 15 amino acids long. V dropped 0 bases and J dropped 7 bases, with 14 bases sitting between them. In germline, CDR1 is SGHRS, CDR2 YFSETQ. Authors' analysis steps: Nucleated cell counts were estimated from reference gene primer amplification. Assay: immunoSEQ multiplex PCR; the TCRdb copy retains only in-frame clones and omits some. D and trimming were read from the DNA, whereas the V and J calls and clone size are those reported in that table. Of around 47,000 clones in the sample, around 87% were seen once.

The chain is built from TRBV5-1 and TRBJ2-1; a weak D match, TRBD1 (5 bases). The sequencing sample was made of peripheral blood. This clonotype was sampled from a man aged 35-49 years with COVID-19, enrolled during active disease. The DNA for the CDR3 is TGCGCCAGCAGCTTGGTTTCAGGGTATGTGAATGAGCAGTTCTTC. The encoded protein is CASSLVSGYVNEQFF. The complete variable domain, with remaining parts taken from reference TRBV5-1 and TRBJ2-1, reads KAGVTQTPRYLIKTRGQQVTLSCSPISGHRSVSWYQQTPGQGLQFLFEYFSETQRNKGNFPGRFSGRQFSNSRSEMNVSTLELGDSALYLCASSLVSGYVNEQFFGPGTRLTVL.